This entry lists 21 T cell receptor beta chains sequenced from one sample in a study of Ad26.COV2.S vaccination and SARS-CoV-2 variants. Sample treatment: around 19 received Ad26.COV2.S at low or high dose, single or two shots; 5 received placebo; per-sample allocation not given. Samples were taken on day 63 after the first vaccine or placebo injection. Here immunoSEQ multiplex PCR was the method, and the copy in TCRdb shows in-frame clones only, minus some. The table includes 350,000 to 450,000 clones, 92% detected once. Here the sequenced sample was peripheral blood, taken in a trial of Ad26.COV2.S vaccine versus placebo. The receptors derive from a person aged 18 to 65 who received the Ad26.COV2.S COVID-19 vaccine or a placebo.

The CDR3 DNA reads as TGTGCCAGCGGGTACCGGGACAGTACAGATACGCAGTATTTT. Translated, it gives CASGYRDSTDTQYF. The chain carries TRBV27 and TRBJ2-3; TRBD1 aligns across 7 bases. CDR3 length: 14 residues. V was pared by 8 bases and J by 3 bases, with 8 bases of the junction left unmatched. Germline CDR1 reads MNHEY; CDR2 reads SMNVEV (reference sequence).

The chain is built from TRBV5-6 and TRBJ2-5; D is unclear. Germline-derived CDR1 and CDR2 are SGHDT and YYEEEE. The V end lost 1 base, the J end lost 1 base, and 8 bases lay between the germline ends. The CDR3 spans 14 residues. The CDR3 DNA reads TGTGCCAGCAGCTTGATGAACAGCCAAGAGACCCAGTACTTC. Encoded protein: CASSLMNSQETQYF.

The J gene is TRBJ1-2, the V gene TRBV5-1; 9 nucleotides match TRBD1. The CDR3 is made up of 15 amino acids. Per the germline V gene, CDR1 is SGHRS and CDR2 is YFSETQ. After removal of 3 bases from V and 4 bases from J, the junction contained 7 bases not matched to a gene. This CDR3 reads CASSWTTGGGYGYTF. The CDR3 DNA is TGCGCCAGCAGCTGGACAACAGGGGGCGGCTATGGCTACACCTTC.

The rearrangement uses TRBV27 and TRBJ2-7; D remains unclear. Looked up from germline, CDR1 is MNHEY and CDR2 is SMNVEV (reference sequence). The germline V and J ends were trimmed by 3 bases and 10 bases, with 16 bases remaining between them. The CDR3 extends over 13 amino acids. CDR3 in amino acids: CASSFEYLGNQYF. The CDR3 nucleotides are TGTGCCAGCAGTTTCGAATATTTGGGGAACCAGTACTTC.

This chain joins TRBV12-3 or TRBV12-4 and TRBJ2-7; D remains unclear. V dropped 3 bases and J dropped 5 bases, with 5 bases sitting between them. The CDR3 loop spans 11 amino acids. The CDR3 sequence is CASSLSDEQYF. CDR3 nucleotide sequence: TGTGCCAGCAGTTTGAGTGACGAGCAGTACTTC.

In its sample, this clone was seen a few times. This chain joins TRBV2 and TRBJ2-1, with D tentatively TRBD2 (5 bases). The CDR3 spans 12 residues. The V gene's germline CDR1 is SNHLY and CDR2 FYNNEI. Trimming pared 7 bases from V and 9 bases from J, leaving 13 bases between. Written as DNA, the CDR3 is TGTGCCAGCAAGAGCGGAAGAAGTGAGCAGTTCTTC. Amino acid sequence: CASKSGRSEQFF.

CDR3 in DNA: TGCGCCAGCAGCCCAACCGTAGCTAGCACAGATACGCAGTATTTT. Amino acid sequence: CASSPTVASTDTQYF. The chain carries TRBV5-1 and TRBJ2-3; no definite D call. Germline V CDR1 and CDR2: SGHRS, YFSETQ. V was pared by 4 bases and J by 0 bases, with 12 bases between. The CDR3 totals 15 residues.

Here the CDR3 reads CASSALAGQETQYF. CDR3 nucleotide sequence: TGTGCCAGCAGCGCCCTAGCGGGGCAAGAGACCCAGTACTTC. The chain uses TRBV7-8 and TRBJ2-5; 9 bases align to TRBD2. The germline V gene encodes CDR1 SGHVS and CDR2 FQNEAQ. Trimming at V came to 5 bases and at J to 2 bases, leaving 3 bases not matched to a gene. This CDR3 spans 14 amino acids. Variable domain in full (rest from reference TRBV7-8 and TRBJ2-5): GAGVSQSPRYKVAKRGQDVALRCDPISGHVSLFWYQQALGQGPEFLTYFQNEAQLDKSGLPSDRFFAERPEGSVSTLKIQRTQQEDSAVYLCASSALAGQETQYFGPGTRLLVL.

The rearrangement uses TRBV9 and TRBJ1-1; tentative D call: TRBD1 (5 bases). Germline lookup yields CDR1 SGDLS and CDR2 YYNGEE. The CDR3 has 14 residues. Trimming stripped 0 bases from V and 6 bases from J, with 12 bases between. The CDR3 reads CASSVVGRVSEAFF. The CDR3 region has the DNA TGTGCCAGCAGCGTAGTGGGCAGGGTGTCTGAAGCTTTCTTT.

The chain uses TRBV18 and TRBJ2-5; possible D gene TRBD2, 6 bases. In germline, CDR1 is KGHSH, CDR2 LQKENI. V gave up 3 bases and J gave up 1 base, with 12 bases separating them. This CDR3 contains 15 residues. CDR3: CASSPEGGPQETQYF. The CDR3 DNA is TGTGCCAGCTCACCGGAGGGTGGCCCCCAAGAGACCCAGTACTTC.

The V and J genes are TRBV6-2 or TRBV6-3 and TRBJ1-5; D is perhaps TRBD1 (6 bases). This CDR3 contains 14 residues. From germline, CDR1 is MNHEY and CDR2 SVGEGT. The V end lost 8 bases, the J end lost 3 bases, and 14 bases lay between the germline ends. This CDR3 reads CASRRDTINQPQHF. CDR3 sequence (DNA): TGTGCCAGCCGCCGGGACACAATCAATCAGCCCCAGCATTTT.

The chain carries TRBV6-5 and TRBJ2-7; a weak D match, TRBD1 (6 bases). Germline values: CDR1 MNHEY, CDR2 SVGAGI. This CDR3 comprises 14 residues. Between the trimmed V and J ends, which lost 2 bases and 0 bases, there was a span of 8 bases. The CDR3 reads CASSYQGSSYEQYF. In DNA, the CDR3 is TGTGCCAGCAGTTACCAGGGGAGCTCCTACGAGCAGTACTTC.

The chain employs TRBV18 and TRBJ1-4; 11 bases align to TRBD1. Unmatched junction bases numbered 7, after V lost 3 bases and J lost 7 bases. Looked up from germline, CDR1 is KGHSH and CDR2 is LQKENI. This CDR3 is built from 16 residues. The CDR3 sequence: CASSPGQGGTGEKLFF. Written as DNA, the CDR3 is TGTGCCAGCTCACCGGGACAGGGGGGGACCGGTGAAAAACTGTTTTTT.

The V call is TRBV18, the J call TRBJ2-7; D gene uncertain. There are 12 residues in the CDR3. Germline CDR1 and CDR2: KGHSH and LQKENI. V was cut by 1 base and J by 12 bases, with 13 bases left in between. CDR3 sequence reads: CASSPLWGSGYF. In DNA, the CDR3 is TGTGCCAGCTCACCACTGTGGGGATCCGGGTACTTC.

This clone was seen just once. V usage is TRBV2 and J usage is TRBJ2-2; D remains unclear. V was pared by 6 bases and J by 6 bases, with 11 bases between. The CDR3 contains 13 residues. CDR1 SNHLY and CDR2 FYNNEI come from the germline V gene. The CDR3 DNA reads as TGTGCCAGCAGCCCACCCGCCGCCGGGGAGCTGTTTTTT. Translated, it gives CASSPPAAGELFF.

The chain recombines TRBV4-3 with TRBJ2-1; D unresolved. The CDR3 length is 16 residues. Between the trimmed V and J ends, which lost 1 base and 7 bases, there was a span of 17 bases. The germline gives CDR1 LGHNA, CDR2 YSLEER. The CDR3 region has the DNA TGCGCCAGCAGCCAAGGGGTTGCTCGAGCGTCGAATGAGCAGTTCTTC. This sequence encodes CASSQGVARASNEQFF.

This clone was seen more than once but under ten times. CDR3 nucleotides: TGTGCCAGCAGCCAAGATCTTGTTGGCTACACCTTC. Amino acid sequence: CASSQDLVGYTF. This sequence joins TRBV3-1 (or the pseudogene TRBV3-2) and TRBJ1-2; D gene uncertain. Trimming pared 0 bases from V and 7 bases from J, leaving 6 bases between. CDR1 is LGHDT, CDR2 YNNKEL, per germline (reference sequence). The CDR3 extends over 12 amino acids.

In this sample, this clone turned up once. The rearrangement uses TRBV4-3 and TRBJ1-4, with 10 bases matching TRBD1. With V trimmed by 4 bases and J by 7 bases, 3 bases remained unmatched. The CDR3 has 14 amino acids. Germline values: CDR1 LGHNA, CDR2 YSLEER. In nucleotides, the CDR3 is TGCGCCAGCAGCCGAAGGGACAGGGGTGAAAAACTGTTTTTT. It translates to CASSRRDRGEKLFF.

The chain couples TRBV19 to TRBJ1-2, with a possible D match to TRBD1 (6 bases). CDR3 size: 16 residues. The V end lost 8 bases, the J end lost 7 bases, and 26 bases lay between the germline ends. Germline V gives CDR1 LNHDA, CDR2 SQIVND (reference sequence). CDR3 coding DNA: TGTGCCAGTCTACACTATCGGGACGGGTTCAGGGGTGGCTACACCTTC. Protein sequence: CASLHYRDGFRGGYTF.

J is TRBJ1-1 and V is TRBV5-1, with D possibly TRBD1 on 6 matching bases. Trimming removed 3 bases from V and 4 bases from J, with 16 bases in between. This CDR3 contains 15 residues. Germline lookup yields CDR1 SGHRS and CDR2 YFSETQ. The chain's CDR3 is CASSSPGVDGTEAFF. In nucleotides, the CDR3 is TGCGCCAGCAGCTCGCCAGGGGTAGATGGCACTGAAGCTTTCTTT.

V usage is TRBV5-4 and J usage is TRBJ1-1; 8 bases are a match to TRBD1. The germline V gene encodes CDR1 SGHNT and CDR2 YYREEE (reference sequence). Trimming at V came to 0 bases and at J to 3 bases, leaving 4 bases not matched to a gene. This CDR3 comprises 15 residues. The chain's CDR3 is CASSLGQGWDTEAFF. The CDR3 DNA sequence: TGTGCCAGCAGCTTGGGACAGGGGTGGGACACTGAAGCTTTCTTT.